The rows below give T cell receptor beta chains drawn from one sample of a study of cytomegalovirus exposure and HLA in healthy donors. Clones were sequenced by immunoSEQ multiplex PCR, and TCRdb holds only the in-frame ones, with some missing. The repertoire has approximately 77,000 clones, roughly 76% of them found once; the top ten carry 5.5% to 8.5%. Material: PBMCs. Receptors were obtained from a woman aged 40 to 55 in good health and CMV-seronegative. Each CDR3 is given with its conserved first and last residue. The D gene is left open where the match is weak. For some rows the clone size is stated as once, few or many, or as a class when expanded; others skip it.

J gene: TRBJ2-6; D gene: -; clone size: few; V gene: TRBV6-1; CDR3 protein: CASSEVMGGTGANVLTF; CDR3 DNA: TGTGCCAGCAGTGAAGTTATGGGGGGAACCGGGGCCAACGTCCTGACTTTC
J gene: TRBJ1-6; D gene: TRBD1; clone size: once; V gene: TRBV2; CDR3 protein: CASSVVTGLPLHF; CDR3 DNA: TGTGCCAGCAGTGTGGTGACAGGGTTACCCCTCCACTTT
J gene: TRBJ2-5; D gene: TRBD2; clone size: -; V gene: TRBV19; CDR3 protein: CASSIRLAWYF; CDR3 DNA: TGTGCCAGTAGTATCCGACTAGCTTGGTACTTC
J gene: TRBJ1-6; D gene: TRBD1; clone size: -; V gene: TRBV11-3; CDR3 protein: CASSLTGENSPLHF; CDR3 DNA: TGTGCCAGCAGCTTGACAGGGGAAAATTCACCCCTCCACTTT
J gene: TRBJ1-1; D gene: -; clone size: once; V gene: TRBV5-1; CDR3 protein: CASSLQENTEAFF; CDR3 DNA: TGCGCCAGCAGCCTTCAGGAGAACACTGAAGCTTTCTTT
J gene: TRBJ2-3; D gene: TRBD2; clone size: -; V gene: TRBV9; CDR3 protein: CASSVGVTSGTTDTQYF; CDR3 DNA: TGTGCCAGCAGCGTAGGTGTCACTAGCGGGACCACAGATACGCAGTATTTT
J gene: TRBJ1-1; D gene: -; clone size: -; V gene: TRBV11-3; CDR3 protein: CASSLRQTTEAFF; CDR3 DNA: TGTGCCAGCAGCCTAAGACAGACTACTGAAGCTTTCTTT
J gene: TRBJ2-7; D gene: TRBD2; clone size: -; V gene: TRBV5-1; CDR3 protein: CASSFRTSGGAPFYEQYF; CDR3 DNA: TGCGCCAGCAGCTTTAGGACTAGCGGGGGGGCCCCCTTCTACGAGCAGTACTTC
J gene: TRBJ2-5; D gene: TRBD1; clone size: -; V gene: TRBV11-2; CDR3 protein: CASSLDGTGIETQYF; CDR3 DNA: TGTGCCAGCAGCCTCGACGGGACAGGGATAGAGACCCAGTACTTC
J gene: TRBJ1-2; D gene: -; clone size: -; V gene: TRBV28; CDR3 protein: CASCSPGQTAAGYTF; CDR3 DNA: TGTGCCAGCTGTTCTCCTGGGCAGACCGCCGCTGGCTACACCTTC
J gene: TRBJ2-1; D gene: TRBD2; clone size: -; V gene: TRBV29-1; CDR3 protein: CSVGSGRVYNEQFF; CDR3 DNA: TGCAGCGTTGGTAGCGGGAGAGTTTACAATGAGCAGTTCTTC
J gene: TRBJ2-1; D gene: TRBD2; clone size: -; V gene: TRBV9; CDR3 protein: CASSVGTSGSPRQFF; CDR3 DNA: TGTGCCAGCAGCGTCGGGACTAGCGGGAGTCCAAGGCAGTTCTTC
J gene: TRBJ1-2; D gene: -; clone size: -; V gene: TRBV11-2; CDR3 protein: CASSLSRVINNYGYTF; CDR3 DNA: TGTGCCAGCAGCTTGTCCCGGGTCATCAACAACTATGGCTACACCTTC
J gene: TRBJ2-5; D gene: -; clone size: -; V gene: TRBV6-5; CDR3 protein: CASSYSTGQETQYF; CDR3 DNA: TGTGCCAGCAGTTACTCTACAGGACAAGAGACCCAGTACTTC
J gene: TRBJ1-1; D gene: -; clone size: once; V gene: TRBV7-3; CDR3 protein: CASSLNRDMNTEAFF; CDR3 DNA: TGTGCCAGCAGCTTAAACAGGGACATGAACACTGAAGCTTTCTTT
J gene: TRBJ2-1; D gene: -; clone size: -; V gene: TRBV19; CDR3 protein: CASSIVSRDEQFF; CDR3 DNA: TGTGCCAGTAGTATAGTTTCCCGGGATGAGCAGTTCTTC
J gene: TRBJ2-7; D gene: TRBD2; clone size: -; V gene: TRBV25-1; CDR3 protein: CASSESGSGDYEQYF; CDR3 DNA: TGTGCCAGCAGTGAATCCGGTAGCGGGGACTACGAGCAGTACTTC
J gene: TRBJ2-7; D gene: TRBD2; clone size: -; V gene: TRBV7-2; CDR3 protein: CASSPRTSGSDEQYF; CDR3 DNA: TGTGCCAGCAGCCCGAGGACTAGCGGGAGCGACGAGCAGTACTTC
J gene: TRBJ1-2; D gene: -; clone size: few; V gene: TRBV4-2; CDR3 protein: CASSQDLGDLYTF; CDR3 DNA: TGTGCCAGCAGCCAAGATTTGGGCGACCTCTACACCTTC
J gene: TRBJ2-5; D gene: -; clone size: -; V gene: TRBV2; CDR3 protein: CASSEPGETQYF; CDR3 DNA: TGTGCCAGCAGTGAACCCGGGGAGACCCAGTACTTC
J gene: TRBJ1-6; D gene: TRBD1; clone size: -; V gene: TRBV6-6; CDR3 protein: CASTWTGENSPLHF; CDR3 DNA: TGTGCCAGCACTTGGACAGGGGAAAATTCACCCCTCCACTTT
J gene: TRBJ1-1; D gene: -; clone size: -; V gene: TRBV6-1; CDR3 protein: CASSYRVGNTEAFF; CDR3 DNA: TGTGCCAGCAGCTACAGGGTCGGGAACACTGAAGCTTTCTTT
J gene: TRBJ1-6; D gene: TRBD1; clone size: few; V gene: TRBV11-2; CDR3 protein: CASSLGDRGLSPLHF; CDR3 DNA: TGTGCCAGCAGCTTAGGAGACAGGGGGCTCTCACCCCTCCACTTT
J gene: TRBJ2-7; D gene: -; clone size: -; V gene: TRBV9; CDR3 protein: CASSVEGGAHEQYF; CDR3 DNA: TGTGCCAGCAGCGTAGAGGGCGGGGCACACGAGCAGTACTTC